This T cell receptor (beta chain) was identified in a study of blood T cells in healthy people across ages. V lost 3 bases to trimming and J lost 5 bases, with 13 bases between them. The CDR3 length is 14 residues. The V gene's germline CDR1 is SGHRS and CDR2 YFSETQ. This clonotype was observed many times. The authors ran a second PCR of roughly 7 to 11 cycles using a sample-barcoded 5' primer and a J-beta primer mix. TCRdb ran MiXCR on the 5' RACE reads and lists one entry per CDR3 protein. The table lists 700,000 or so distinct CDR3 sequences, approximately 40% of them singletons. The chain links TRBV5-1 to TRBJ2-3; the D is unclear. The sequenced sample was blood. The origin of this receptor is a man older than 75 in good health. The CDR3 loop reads CASSSDKAVDTQYF. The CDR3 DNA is TGCGCCAGCAGCTCGGATAAGGCGGTAGATACGCAGTATTTT.